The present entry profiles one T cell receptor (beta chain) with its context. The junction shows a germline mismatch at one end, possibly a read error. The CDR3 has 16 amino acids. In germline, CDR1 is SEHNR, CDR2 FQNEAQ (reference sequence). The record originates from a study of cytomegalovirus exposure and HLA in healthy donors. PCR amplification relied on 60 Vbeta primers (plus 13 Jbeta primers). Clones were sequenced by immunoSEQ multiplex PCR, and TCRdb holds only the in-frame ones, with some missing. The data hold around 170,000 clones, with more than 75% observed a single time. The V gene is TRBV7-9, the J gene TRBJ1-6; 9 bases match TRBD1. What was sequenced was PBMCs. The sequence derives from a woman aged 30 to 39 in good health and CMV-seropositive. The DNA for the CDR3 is TGTTCCAGCAGCTTAGTAGATGGACAGGGGCATTCACCCCTCCACTTT. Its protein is CSSSLVDGQGHSPLHF. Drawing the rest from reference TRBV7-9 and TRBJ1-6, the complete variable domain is DTGVSQNPRHKITKRGQNVTFRCDPISEHNRLYWYRQTLGQGPEFLTYFQNEAQLEKSRLLSDRFSAERPKGSFSTLEIQRTEQGDSAMYLCSSSLVDGQGHSPLHFGNGTRLTVT.